The 21 T cell receptor beta chains reported below all come from one sample, sequenced in a study of tumor-infiltrating lymphocytes in localized non-small cell lung cancer. The method was immunoSEQ multiplex PCR; TCRdb's version includes in-frame clones alone and lacks a portion of them. The sample records around 24,000 clones, 50% to 70% being singletons. Source material: lung tumor tissue. The origin of the receptors is a human donor with non-small cell lung cancer.

The chain uses TRBV6-5 and TRBJ1-5; D not certain. The germline V gene has CDR1 MNHEY and CDR2 SVGAGI. The CDR3 is 11 amino acids. V lost 4 bases and J 5 bases, leaving 3 bases between the germline ends. CDR3 loop: CASSSDQPQHF. In DNA, the CDR3 is TGTGCCAGCAGTTCCGATCAGCCCCAGCATTTT.

This clone was seen once. The CDR3 spells CASSFSAEEGYTF. In DNA form, the CDR3 reads TGCGCCAGCAGCTTCAGTGCCGAGGAGGGCTACACCTTC. V usage is TRBV5-1 and J usage is TRBJ1-2; D is unresolved. The germline V and J ends were trimmed by 2 bases and 8 bases, with 13 bases remaining between them. Germline lookup yields CDR1 SGHRS and CDR2 YFSETQ. CDR3 length equals 13 residues.

The table lists this clone with a few counts. V is TRBV6-1 and J is TRBJ1-2; tentative D call: TRBD1 (5 bases). Germline V lookup: CDR1 MNHNS, CDR2 SASEGT. Trimming pared 8 bases from V and 2 bases from J, leaving 6 bases between. The CDR3 spans 11 residues. CDR3 in amino acids: CASQGNYGYTF. The CDR3, as DNA: TGTGCCAGCCAGGGCAACTATGGCTACACCTTC.

V and J are TRBV11-3 and TRBJ2-1; D call uncertain. Germline V lookup: CDR1 SGHNT, CDR2 YENEEA. Trimming removed 3 bases at V and 6 bases at J, with 9 bases between. This CDR3 region has 13 residues. The CDR3 DNA reads TGTGCCAGCAGCTTCCGGAGAGGCAATGAGCAGTTCTTC. Translating gives CASSFRRGNEQFF.

This chain uses TRBV6-1 with TRBJ2-5; tentatively, D is TRBD2 (6 bases). Germline CDR1 and CDR2: MNHNS and SASEGT. V shed 5 bases and J shed 4 bases, with 11 bases lying between them. There are 13 residues in the CDR3. DNA for the CDR3: TGTGCCAGCAGTCCCTTCGGGGGAGAGACCCAGTACTTC. Its translation: CASSPFGGETQYF.

This clone was picked up a small number of times. This rearrangement joins TRBV28 to TRBJ1-5; D is uncertain. The ends were cut back, 4 bases at V and 5 bases at J, with 6 bases in the middle. The CDR3 is 12 amino acids. The germline V gene encodes CDR1 MDHEN and CDR2 SYDVKM. The CDR3 spells CASSSADQPQHF. The CDR3 bases are TGTGCCAGCAGTTCCGCGGATCAGCCCCAGCATTTT.

This clone appeared a few times. V is TRBV25-1 and J is TRBJ1-1; the match to TRBD1 covers 9 bases. The CDR3 has 15 amino acids. The V gene end was trimmed by 6 bases and the J gene end by 1 base; junction bases not matched to a gene: 6. From germline, CDR1 is MGHDK and CDR2 SYGVNS. The CDR3 nucleotides are TGTGCCAGCAGCCCAAGACAGGGGGGGAACACTGAAGCTTTCTTT. It is translated as CASSPRQGGNTEAFF.

The gene calls are TRBV4-1 and TRBJ2-7; TRBD1 agrees at 8 bases. This CDR3 contains 15 residues. CDR1 and CDR2 from the germline V gene are MGHRA and YSYEKL. V dropped 1 base and J dropped 7; count of bases not matched to a gene: 9. The CDR3 nucleotides read TGCGCCAGCAGCCAAGGTCGCGTTGGGACAGGTGAGCAGTACTTC. It codes for CASSQGRVGTGEQYF.

This clone is medium-sized. The gene calls are TRBV7-3 and TRBJ2-1; 14 positions agree with TRBD2. The CDR3 loop spans 18 amino acids. Germline trimming cut 2 bases from V and 5 bases from J; bases unmatched to any gene: 8. Germline loops: CDR1 SGHTA, CDR2 FQGTGA. The CDR3 sequence: CASSLEPGLAGVDNEQFF. For the CDR3, the DNA is TGTGCCAGCAGCTTAGAACCGGGACTAGCGGGAGTCGACAATGAGCAGTTCTTC.

The CDR3 region is CASSPGTGAFSQPQHF. The CDR3 coding sequence is TGCGCCAGCAGCCCAGGCACAGGGGCCTTTTCCCAGCCCCAGCATTTT. J is TRBJ1-5 and V is TRBV5-1; 7 positions agree with TRBD1. This CDR3 contains 16 residues. Unmatched junction bases numbered 14, after V lost 4 bases and J lost 7 bases. Per germline, CDR1 SGHRS and CDR2 YFSETQ. Filled out from reference TRBV5-1 and TRBJ1-5, the complete variable domain reads KAGVTQTPRYLIKTRGQQVTLSCSPISGHRSVSWYQQTPGQGLQFLFEYFSETQRNKGNFPGRFSGRQFSNSRSEMNVSTLELGDSALYLCASSPGTGAFSQPQHFGDGTRLSIL.

This clone was seen more than once but under ten times. The chain is built from TRBV28 and TRBJ2-2, with 8 bases identical to TRBD2. The trim removed 11 bases at V and 7 bases at J, leaving 6 bases unmatched. CDR1 is MDHEN and CDR2 is SYDVKM in the germline V gene. The length of the CDR3 is 12 residues. This CDR3 reads CAGTSRGGELFF. In DNA form, the CDR3 reads TGTGCCGGGACTAGTAGAGGCGGGGAGCTGTTTTTT.

This chain joins TRBV5-1 and TRBJ2-3; 14 bases map to TRBD2. Germline V CDR1 and CDR2: SGHRS, YFSETQ. The length of the CDR3 is 16 residues. The ends lost 4 bases at V and 3 bases at J; junction bases unmatched: 4. The CDR3 bases are TGCGCCAGCAGCCAGGGGACTAGCGGGAGAACAGATACGCAGTATTTT. Translation gives CASSQGTSGRTDTQYF.

The chain employs TRBV6-5 and TRBJ2-5; D ambiguous. Trimming cost V 2 bases and J 5 bases, with 9 bases left between them. CDR1 and CDR2 from the germline V gene are MNHEY and SVGAGI. There are 13 residues in the CDR3. CDR3 in amino acids: CASSYGLVETQYF. In DNA, the CDR3 is TGTGCCAGCAGTTACGGGCTGGTGGAGACCCAGTACTTC.

The chain has TRBV11-2 and TRBJ1-2; D perhaps matches TRBD1 (5 bases). The germline CDR1 and CDR2 sequences are SGHAT and FQNNGV. The CDR3 totals 15 residues. V lost 7 bases to trimming and J lost 2 bases, with 17 bases between them. The CDR3 here is CASTRTTGYNYGYTF. CDR3 nucleotides: TGTGCCAGCACCCGCACTACAGGTTACAACTATGGCTACACCTTC.

J is TRBJ2-7 and V is TRBV7-9; D assignment may be TRBD1 or TRBD2 (5 bases each). Between the trimmed V and J ends, which lost 6 bases and 0 bases, there was a span of 15 bases. The CDR3 contains 15 residues. CDR1 and CDR2 from the germline V gene are SEHNR and FQNEAQ (reference sequence). CDR3 sequence: CASSFSGTPSYEQYF. The CDR3 DNA reads TGTGCCAGCAGTTTTTCGGGGACGCCCTCCTACGAGCAGTACTTC.

Notes on this clone: Within the sample, other DNA sequences also encode this same CDR3. V gene TRBV4-1 combines with J gene TRBJ1-2; D is perhaps TRBD1 (6 bases). The CDR3 is 14 residues long. The V end lost 4 bases, the J end lost 2 bases, and 11 bases lay between the germline ends. Germline CDR1 MGHRA, CDR2 YSYEKL. The CDR3 is CASSRTVANYGYTF. The CDR3 nucleotides are TGCGCCAGCAGCCGGACAGTAGCAAACTATGGCTACACCTTC.

The chain joins TRBV25-1 to TRBJ1-1; D possibly corresponds to TRBD1 (6 bases). Trimming took 4 bases from V and 3 from J, leaving 15 bases between them. The CDR3 runs to 15 residues. The germline V gene encodes CDR1 MGHDK and CDR2 SYGVNS. CDR3 sequence reads: CASSGGQIYYTEAFF. In DNA, the CDR3 is TGTGCCAGCAGTGGCGGACAGATTTACTACACTGAAGCTTTCTTT.

This sequence joins TRBV7-9 and TRBJ1-1; 8 bases align to TRBD1. This CDR3 region has 14 residues. V shed 5 bases and J 7 bases; nucleotides not matched to a gene: 9. CDR1 and CDR2 from the germline V gene are SEHNR and FQNEAQ (reference sequence). The CDR3 DNA follows: TGTGCCAGCAGCCGATCCACAGGGGGGGATGAAGCTTTCTTT. Protein sequence: CASSRSTGGDEAFF.

The chain carries TRBV18 and TRBJ2-1; D unresolved. Germline V gene sequence: CDR1 KGHSH, CDR2 LQKENI. This CDR3 has 14 amino acids. V shed 5 bases and J shed 7 bases, with 15 bases lying between them. CDR3 bases: TGTGCCAGCTCATACCTCCAAGGGATGAATGAGCAGTTCTTC. Translated: CASSYLQGMNEQFF.

The V and J genes are TRBV5-4 and TRBJ1-2; D possibly corresponds to TRBD1 (5 bases). CDR1 is SGHNT and CDR2 is YYREEE in the germline V gene (reference sequence). CDR3 length: 15 amino acids. Between the trimmed V and J ends, which lost 0 bases and 7 bases, there was a span of 16 bases. CDR3 protein: CASSLEPGKASGYTF. The CDR3 DNA follows: TGTGCCAGCAGCTTGGAGCCAGGGAAGGCGAGTGGCTACACCTTC.

The chain recombines TRBV7-2 with TRBJ2-6; 7 bases agree with TRBD2. The V segment lost 5 bases and the J segment 2 bases; nucleotides outside the gene matches: 3. The CDR3 is 15 amino acids. Germline V gene data show CDR1 as SGHTA and CDR2 as FQGNSA. CDR3 amino acids: CASSGGGAGANVLTF. The DNA of the CDR3 is TGTGCCAGCAGCGGGGGAGGGGCTGGGGCCAACGTCCTGACTTTC.